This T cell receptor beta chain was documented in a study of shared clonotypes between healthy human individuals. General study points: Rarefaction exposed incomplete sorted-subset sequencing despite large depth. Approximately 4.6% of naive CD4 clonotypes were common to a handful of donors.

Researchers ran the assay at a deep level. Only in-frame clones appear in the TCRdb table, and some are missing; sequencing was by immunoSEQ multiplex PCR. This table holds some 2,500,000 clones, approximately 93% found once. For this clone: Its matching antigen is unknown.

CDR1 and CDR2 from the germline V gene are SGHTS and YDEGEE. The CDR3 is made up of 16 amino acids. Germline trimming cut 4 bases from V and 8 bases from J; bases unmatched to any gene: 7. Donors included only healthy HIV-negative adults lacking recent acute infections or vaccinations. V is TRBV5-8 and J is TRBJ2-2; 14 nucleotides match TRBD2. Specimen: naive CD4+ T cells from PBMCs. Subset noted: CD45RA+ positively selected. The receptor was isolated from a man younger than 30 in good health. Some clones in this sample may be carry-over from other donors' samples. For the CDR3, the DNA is TGTGCCAGCAGCCGACTAGCGGGAGGGCCGGTAGGGGAGCTGTTTTTT. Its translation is CASSRLAGGPVGELFF.